The rows below give T cell receptor beta chains drawn from one sample of a study of Ad26.COV2.S vaccination and SARS-CoV-2 variants. Only in-frame clones appear in the TCRdb table, and some are missing; sequencing was by immunoSEQ multiplex PCR. The profile covers over 300,000 clones, with 83% appearing a single time and 7% to 9.5% taken by the ten largest. This material consisted of peripheral blood, taken in a trial of Ad26.COV2.S vaccine versus placebo. The receptors derive from a person aged 18-65 years who received the Ad26.COV2.S COVID-19 vaccine or a placebo. The CDR3 runs from the conserved cysteine through the conserved F or W. A D gene is named only where the DNA matches it firmly. Some rows mark clone size as missing; the rest say once, few, many or name a class of expanded clone.

abundance: NA
d_gene: TRBD2
j_gene: TRBJ2-7
v_gene: TRBV10-2
CDR3aa: CASQGLAGDRTYEQYF
CDR3nt: TGCGCCAGCCAGGGACTAGCGGGAGATAGAACCTACGAGCAGTACTTC

abundance: NA
d_gene: TRBD1
j_gene: TRBJ2-2
v_gene: TRBV19
CDR3aa: CASSTTGTGGELFF
CDR3nt: TGTGCCAGTAGTACGACAGGGACCGGCGGGGAGCTGTTTTTT

abundance: NA
d_gene: NA
j_gene: TRBJ2-7
v_gene: TRBV6-5
CDR3aa: CASSYSIGGRIYEQYF
CDR3nt: TGTGCCAGCAGTTACTCGATTGGCGGCAGGATCTACGAGCAGTACTTC

abundance: NA
d_gene: NA
j_gene: TRBJ2-3
v_gene: TRBV18
CDR3aa: CASSWEADTQYF
CDR3nt: TGTGCCAGCTCATGGGAGGCGGATACGCAGTATTTT

abundance: NA
d_gene: TRBD2
j_gene: TRBJ2-1
v_gene: TRBV5-6
CDR3aa: CASSDLAGGLNEQFF
CDR3nt: TGTGCCAGCAGCGATCTAGCGGGAGGTCTCAATGAGCAGTTCTTC

abundance: once
d_gene: NA
j_gene: TRBJ2-5
v_gene: TRBV29-1
CDR3aa: CSVVAGSGDQYF
CDR3nt: TGCAGCGTTGTGGCCGGCAGTGGGGACCAGTACTTC

abundance: NA
d_gene: TRBD2
j_gene: TRBJ2-6
v_gene: TRBV19
CDR3aa: CASRGGSGSSGANVLTF
CDR3nt: TGTGCCAGTCGGGGGGGGTCGGGAAGCTCTGGGGCCAACGTCCTGACTTTC

abundance: NA
d_gene: NA
j_gene: TRBJ2-3
v_gene: TRBV7-6
CDR3aa: CASRPGPLGTDTQYF
CDR3nt: TGTGCCAGCAGGCCAGGACCGCTTGGCACAGATACGCAGTATTTT

abundance: once
d_gene: NA
j_gene: TRBJ1-4
v_gene: TRBV13
CDR3aa: CASKGGHGGLFF
CDR3nt: TGTGCCAGCAAGGGGGGGCATGGCGGACTGTTTTTT

abundance: NA
d_gene: NA
j_gene: TRBJ1-2
v_gene: TRBV4-1
CDR3aa: CASSQFAAKGDFYGYTF
CDR3nt: TGCGCCAGCAGCCAATTCGCCGCCAAGGGGGACTTCTATGGCTACACCTTC

abundance: NA
d_gene: TRBD2
j_gene: TRBJ2-2
v_gene: TRBV7-9
CDR3aa: CASSLVGTSAGELFF
CDR3nt: TGTGCCAGCAGCTTAGTTGGGACTAGCGCCGGGGAGCTGTTTTTT

abundance: NA
d_gene: NA
j_gene: TRBJ1-1
v_gene: TRBV9
CDR3aa: CASSTWKNTEAFF
CDR3nt: TGTGCCAGCAGCACTTGGAAGAACACTGAAGCTTTCTTT

abundance: NA
d_gene: NA
j_gene: TRBJ2-7
v_gene: TRBV2
CDR3aa: CASSFTPYEQYF
CDR3nt: TGTGCCAGTTCCTTCACCCCCTACGAGCAGTACTTC

abundance: NA
d_gene: NA
j_gene: TRBJ2-7
v_gene: TRBV27
CDR3aa: CASSWVGALAYEQYF
CDR3nt: TGTGCCAGCAGTTGGGTCGGGGCCCTGGCCTACGAGCAGTACTTC

abundance: NA
d_gene: TRBD1
j_gene: TRBJ1-2
v_gene: TRBV7-9
CDR3aa: CASSRGTGGKDYGYTF
CDR3nt: TGTGCCAGCAGCCGTGGGACAGGGGGTAAAGACTATGGCTACACCTTC

abundance: NA
d_gene: TRBD1
j_gene: TRBJ2-5
v_gene: TRBV19
CDR3aa: CASSTSFRDRVIETQYF
CDR3nt: TGTGCCAGTAGTACATCCTTCCGGGACAGGGTAATTGAGACCCAGTACTTC

abundance: few
d_gene: NA
j_gene: TRBJ1-4
v_gene: TRBV7-9
CDR3aa: CASSSSGVSEKLFF
CDR3nt: TGTGCCAGCAGCTCATCGGGTGTTAGTGAAAAACTGTTTTTT

abundance: NA
d_gene: NA
j_gene: TRBJ2-4
v_gene: TRBV18
CDR3aa: CASSPEYSGAKNIQYF
CDR3nt: TGTGCCAGCTCACCTGAATACTCGGGGGCCAAAAACATTCAGTACTTC

abundance: once
d_gene: NA
j_gene: TRBJ1-2
v_gene: TRBV6-6
CDR3aa: CASSYAGAPGYTF
CDR3nt: TGTGCCAGCAGTTACGCAGGGGCGCCGGGCTACACCTTC

abundance: NA
d_gene: NA
j_gene: TRBJ1-4
v_gene: TRBV7-6
CDR3aa: CASSLWGLGRNEKLFF
CDR3nt: TGTGCCAGCAGCTTATGGGGACTCGGTCGAAATGAAAAACTGTTTTTT

abundance: NA
d_gene: NA
j_gene: TRBJ1-1
v_gene: TRBV5-6
CDR3aa: CASSLELTGDSEAFF
CDR3nt: TGTGCCAGCAGCTTGGAGCTGACAGGCGACTCTGAAGCTTTCTTT

abundance: NA
d_gene: NA
j_gene: TRBJ1-1
v_gene: TRBV3-1/TRBV3-2
CDR3aa: CASSQWGNTEAFF
CDR3nt: TGTGCCAGCAGCCAGTGGGGTAACACTGAAGCTTTCTTT

abundance: NA
d_gene: TRBD2
j_gene: TRBJ2-1
v_gene: TRBV5-1
CDR3aa: CASSLGTSGPYNEQFF
CDR3nt: TGCGCCAGCAGCCTCGGGACTAGCGGGCCGTACAATGAGCAGTTCTTC

abundance: NA
d_gene: NA
j_gene: TRBJ2-1
v_gene: TRBV24-1
CDR3aa: CATSDSGNEQFF
CDR3nt: TGTGCCACCAGTGATTCGGGCAATGAGCAGTTCTTC

abundance: NA
d_gene: TRBD2
j_gene: TRBJ2-1
v_gene: TRBV7-3
CDR3aa: CASSLGTNNEQFF
CDR3nt: TGTGCCAGCAGCCTCGGGACTAACAATGAGCAGTTCTTC

abundance: NA
d_gene: TRBD2
j_gene: TRBJ2-1
v_gene: TRBV27
CDR3aa: CASSLLAGRLSYNEQFF
CDR3nt: TGTGCCAGCAGTCTTCTAGCGGGGCGACTCTCCTACAATGAGCAGTTCTTC

abundance: NA
d_gene: NA
j_gene: TRBJ1-6
v_gene: TRBV2
CDR3aa: CASSELQVPYSPLHF
CDR3nt: TGTGCCAGCAGTGAACTCCAGGTTCCGTATTCACCCCTCCACTTT

abundance: NA
d_gene: NA
j_gene: TRBJ1-2
v_gene: TRBV7-9
CDR3aa: CASDLGGGYTF
CDR3nt: TGTGCCAGCGATCTTGGAGGGGGCTACACCTTC

abundance: NA
d_gene: TRBD1
j_gene: TRBJ2-1
v_gene: TRBV5-6
CDR3aa: CASRKPGTAKYNEQFF
CDR3nt: TGTGCCAGCAGAAAACCCGGGACAGCAAAGTACAATGAGCAGTTCTTC

abundance: NA
d_gene: NA
j_gene: TRBJ2-6
v_gene: TRBV6-1
CDR3aa: CASSEERIGANVLTF
CDR3nt: TGTGCCAGCAGTGAAGAAAGGATAGGGGCCAACGTCCTGACTTTC

abundance: once
d_gene: NA
j_gene: TRBJ2-7
v_gene: TRBV4-2
CDR3aa: CASSHPGSLLEQYF
CDR3nt: TGTGCCAGCAGCCATCCCGGGTCCCTCCTCGAGCAGTACTTC

abundance: NA
d_gene: TRBD1
j_gene: TRBJ2-7
v_gene: TRBV30
CDR3aa: CAWSGTGAEQYF
CDR3nt: TGTGCCTGGAGTGGAACAGGGGCCGAGCAGTACTTC

abundance: NA
d_gene: TRBD2
j_gene: TRBJ2-3
v_gene: TRBV12-5
CDR3aa: CASGLTGLAGGRTDTQYF
CDR3nt: TGTGCTAGTGGTTTGACCGGACTAGCGGGGGGGCGCACAGATACGCAGTATTTT

abundance: NA
d_gene: NA
j_gene: TRBJ2-5
v_gene: TRBV3-1/TRBV3-2
CDR3aa: CASSPTRTQETQYF
CDR3nt: TGTGCCAGCAGTCCTACTAGGACCCAAGAGACCCAGTACTTC

abundance: NA
d_gene: NA
j_gene: TRBJ1-2
v_gene: TRBV6-5
CDR3aa: CAGRAINYGYTF
CDR3nt: TGTGCGGGGAGGGCTATTAACTATGGCTACACCTTC

abundance: NA
d_gene: NA
j_gene: TRBJ1-1
v_gene: TRBV2
CDR3aa: CASKQGPPSEAFF
CDR3nt: TGTGCCAGCAAACAGGGCCCGCCCAGTGAAGCTTTCTTT

abundance: few
d_gene: NA
j_gene: TRBJ1-2
v_gene: TRBV29-1
CDR3aa: CSVAGIKGYTF
CDR3nt: TGCAGCGTAGCCGGGATTAAGGGCTACACCTTC

abundance: NA
d_gene: NA
j_gene: TRBJ2-7
v_gene: TRBV11-2
CDR3aa: CASSLSLRHYQSEQYF
CDR3nt: TGTGCCAGCAGCTTATCCTTGAGGCACTACCAATCCGAGCAGTACTTC

abundance: NA
d_gene: NA
j_gene: TRBJ2-1
v_gene: TRBV6-5
CDR3aa: CATRSPGNEQFF
CDR3nt: TGTGCCACCCGGTCCCCGGGCAATGAGCAGTTCTTC

abundance: NA
d_gene: NA
j_gene: TRBJ2-3
v_gene: TRBV23-1
CDR3aa: CASSQLRKGLEDTQYF
CDR3nt: TGCGCCAGCAGTCAATTAAGGAAGGGGCTCGAAGATACGCAGTATTTT

abundance: NA
d_gene: TRBD1
j_gene: TRBJ1-2
v_gene: TRBV19
CDR3aa: CASSEQGAPNYGYTF
CDR3nt: TGTGCCAGTAGTGAACAGGGGGCGCCCAACTATGGCTACACCTTC

abundance: NA
d_gene: NA
j_gene: TRBJ2-1
v_gene: TRBV5-1
CDR3aa: CASGLTGSSYNEQFF
CDR3nt: TGCGCCAGCGGGTTAACAGGGAGCTCCTACAATGAGCAGTTCTTC

abundance: NA
d_gene: NA
j_gene: TRBJ1-1
v_gene: TRBV4-1
CDR3aa: CASSRGPGPTNTEAFF
CDR3nt: TGCGCCAGCAGCCGGGGACCGGGACCCACGAACACTGAAGCTTTCTTT

abundance: NA
d_gene: TRBD1
j_gene: TRBJ2-7
v_gene: TRBV7-8
CDR3aa: CASSFPGQGHEQYF
CDR3nt: TGTGCCAGCAGCTTTCCAGGACAGGGCCACGAGCAGTACTTC

abundance: NA
d_gene: NA
j_gene: TRBJ2-1
v_gene: TRBV15
CDR3aa: CATSGQGGRGPYNEQFF
CDR3nt: TGTGCCACCAGCGGACAAGGGGGGCGAGGACCCTACAATGAGCAGTTCTTC

abundance: NA
d_gene: NA
j_gene: TRBJ1-1
v_gene: TRBV3-1/TRBV3-2
CDR3aa: CASSPSGALNTEAFF
CDR3nt: TGTGCCAGCAGCCCCAGTGGGGCTCTGAACACTGAAGCTTTCTTT

abundance: NA
d_gene: NA
j_gene: TRBJ2-7
v_gene: TRBV5-4
CDR3aa: CASSFHHEQYF
CDR3nt: TGTGCCAGCAGCTTTCACCACGAGCAGTACTTC

abundance: NA
d_gene: TRBD1
j_gene: TRBJ1-1
v_gene: TRBV7-2
CDR3aa: CASSFDREMAEAFF
CDR3nt: TGTGCCAGCAGCTTTGACAGGGAGATGGCTGAAGCTTTCTTT

abundance: NA
d_gene: NA
j_gene: TRBJ1-6
v_gene: TRBV27
CDR3aa: CASSLRQGPSSYNSPLHF
CDR3nt: TGTGCCAGCAGTTTGAGGCAGGGCCCTAGCTCCTATAATTCACCCCTCCACTTT

abundance: once
d_gene: NA
j_gene: TRBJ1-1
v_gene: TRBV5-6
CDR3aa: CASSSVRAGDTEAFF
CDR3nt: TGTGCCAGCAGCTCAGTGAGAGCAGGGGACACTGAAGCTTTCTTT

abundance: NA
d_gene: NA
j_gene: TRBJ1-1
v_gene: TRBV11-3
CDR3aa: CASSYRGRAFF
CDR3nt: TGTGCCAGCAGCTACCGCGGGAGGGCTTTCTTT

abundance: once
d_gene: NA
j_gene: TRBJ2-1
v_gene: TRBV4-1
CDR3aa: CASSPTKGTGNNNEQFF
CDR3nt: TGCGCCAGCAGCCCCACGAAGGGAACAGGGAACAACAATGAGCAGTTCTTC

abundance: NA
d_gene: NA
j_gene: TRBJ1-2
v_gene: TRBV30
CDR3aa: CAITNGQFYGYTF
CDR3nt: TGTGCCATCACGAATGGGCAGTTCTATGGCTACACCTTC

abundance: NA
d_gene: NA
j_gene: TRBJ1-2
v_gene: TRBV6-1
CDR3aa: CASSGGRSPSRVSGYTF
CDR3nt: TGTGCCAGCAGTGGCGGAAGGAGCCCGTCCCGAGTGAGTGGCTACACCTTC

abundance: NA
d_gene: NA
j_gene: TRBJ1-4
v_gene: TRBV19
CDR3aa: CASSPWGGRGTNEKLFF
CDR3nt: TGTGCCAGTAGTCCCTGGGGGGGACGAGGCACTAATGAAAAACTGTTTTTT

abundance: NA
d_gene: NA
j_gene: TRBJ1-1
v_gene: TRBV5-1
CDR3aa: CASSTRGRVGDTEAFF
CDR3nt: TGCGCCAGCAGCACCCGCGGGCGGGTTGGAGACACTGAAGCTTTCTTT

abundance: NA
d_gene: TRBD1
j_gene: TRBJ1-1
v_gene: TRBV13
CDR3aa: CASSLGRTGWAFF
CDR3nt: TGTGCCAGCAGCTTAGGAAGGACAGGGTGGGCTTTCTTT

abundance: NA
d_gene: NA
j_gene: TRBJ2-1
v_gene: TRBV27
CDR3aa: CATQLAGGNEQFF
CDR3nt: TGTGCCACCCAGCTAGCAGGAGGCAATGAGCAGTTCTTC